The 18 T cell receptor beta chains listed next were all sequenced from one sample in a study of CD8 T cells in ankylosing spondylitis. TCRdb reprocessed the 5' RACE reads with MiXCR, giving one entry per CDR3 protein. This sample carries about 400,000 distinct CDR3 sequences, roughly 22% of them seen once, and the ten largest clones take around 13%. Sequenced: blood, either unsorted or a sorted T cell fraction (not recorded which). Receptors were obtained from a male donor with ankylosing spondylitis or in good health (not recorded which).

This clonotype was recorded a few times. This chain links TRBV5-5 with TRBJ1-6; D not certain. The V gene lost 5 bases and the J gene lost 0 bases, with 9 bases spanning the gap. This CDR3 is built from 15 residues. Germline values: CDR1 SGHKS, CDR2 YYEKEE (reference sequence). As DNA, the CDR3 is TGTGCCAGCAGTTGGGTTAGCTCCTATAATTCACCCCTCCACTTT. It encodes CASSWVSSYNSPLHF.

This clonotype has a handful of counts. This chain uses TRBV7-8 with TRBJ2-3; TRBD2 agrees at 9 bases. The trim removed 4 bases at V and 3 bases at J, leaving 5 bases unmatched. CDR3 size: 15 residues. The germline gives CDR1 SGHVS, CDR2 FQNEAQ. The CDR3 bases are TGTGCCAGCAGCTCCTTAGCGGGGGCGACAGATACGCAGTATTTT. This encodes CASSSLAGATDTQYF.

This clonotype was counted between two and nine times. The J gene is TRBJ2-7, the V gene TRBV28; D is perhaps TRBD1 (7 bases). The CDR3 consists of 16 residues. CDR1 is MDHEN and CDR2 is SYDVKM in the germline V gene. Trimming shortened V by 5 bases and J by 7 bases, and 24 bases separated the two germline ends. The CDR3 here is CASSRPGRQGRGEQYF. The CDR3 DNA follows: TGTGCCAGCAGTCGGCCCGGGAGACAGGGCAGGGGAGAGCAGTACTTC.

This sequence joins TRBV2 and TRBJ2-5; a weak D match, TRBD1 (5 bases). CDR1 is SNHLY and CDR2 is FYNNEI in the germline V gene. Between the trimmed V and J ends, which lost 7 bases and 2 bases, there was a span of 8 bases. The CDR3 length is 12 residues. CDR3 sequence (DNA): TGTGCCAGCAAATCAGGGCAAGAGACCCAGTACTTC. It specifies CASKSGQETQYF.

Many counts were recorded for this clonotype. The V call is TRBV29-1, the J call TRBJ2-7; the match to TRBD1 covers 9 bases. J lost 3 bases, V lost 1 base, and 4 bases had no gene match. CDR3 length: 14 residues. Germline V gives CDR1 SQVTM, CDR2 ANQGSEA. The CDR3 protein is CSVEGTGERYEQYF. The CDR3 DNA reads TGCAGCGTTGAAGGGACAGGGGAACGCTACGAGCAGTACTTC.

The sample holds many counts of this clonotype. This chain uses TRBV18 with TRBJ2-7, with 7 nucleotides matching TRBD2. The CDR3 is 15 residues long. In germline, CDR1 is KGHSH, CDR2 LQKENI. V dropped 0 bases and J dropped 7; count of bases not matched to a gene: 9. CDR3 protein: CASSPPVAGQGEQYF. Written as DNA, the CDR3 is TGTGCCAGCTCACCACCGGTAGCGGGCCAGGGTGAGCAGTACTTC.

This chain links TRBV6-1 with TRBJ2-1; the match to TRBD2 covers 13 bases. With 3 bases clipped from V and 5 bases from J, the junction kept 4 bases outside the gene matches. CDR3 length equals 16 residues. CDR1 and CDR2 from the germline V gene are MNHNS and SASEGT. In DNA form, the CDR3 reads TGTGCCAGCAGTGACTGGACTAGCGGGAGAAACAATGAGCAGTTCTTC. Translating gives CASSDWTSGRNNEQFF.

This clonotype showed up just a few times. V and J are TRBV11-2 and TRBJ1-1; TRBD1 agrees at 8 bases. Germline CDR1 is SGHAT and CDR2 is FQNNGV. CDR3 length: 13 residues. Trimming took 6 bases from V and 10 from J; bases not matched to a gene: 10. This CDR3 is CASSTTGAGRAFF. In DNA, the CDR3 is TGTGCCAGCAGTACGACAGGGGCGGGACGAGCTTTCTTT.

The sample holds a few counts of this clonotype. This sequence joins TRBV4-1 and TRBJ2-1; D call uncertain. Trimming stripped 1 base from V and 2 bases from J, with 12 bases between. The CDR3 spans 16 residues. Per germline, CDR1 MGHRA and CDR2 YSYEKL. The CDR3: CASSQVAELAYNEQFF. The DNA for the CDR3 is TGCGCCAGCAGCCAAGTTGCGGAATTGGCCTACAATGAGCAGTTCTTC.

CDR3 nucleotide sequence: TGTGCCAGCACTAGCGGGGGGTTCTCTGGAAACACCATATATTTT. Protein product: CASTSGGFSGNTIYF. This sequence joins TRBV6-2 or TRBV6-3 and TRBJ1-3; maybe TRBD1 (5 bases). The germline V gene has CDR1 MNHEY and CDR2 SVGEGT. The CDR3 consists of 15 residues. With 7 bases removed from V and 0 bases from J, the gap between germline ends came to 13 bases.

The V call is TRBV2, the J call TRBJ2-5; 7 bases fit TRBD1. The CDR3 loop spans 14 amino acids. Germline trimming cut 6 bases from V and 1 base from J; bases unmatched to any gene: 5. Germline V gives CDR1 SNHLY, CDR2 FYNNEI. CDR3 DNA sequence: TGTGCCAGCAGAGAGGGACAGACCCAAGAGACCCAGTACTTC. Protein sequence: CASREGQTQETQYF.

This chain joins TRBV6-1 and TRBJ1-1, with a weak D call TRBD1 (6 bases). From germline, CDR1 is MNHNS and CDR2 SASEGT. V dropped 7 bases and J dropped 5 bases, with 17 bases sitting between them. There are 14 residues in the CDR3. CDR3 sequence: CASNKQGPRTEAFF. The CDR3 nucleotides read TGTGCCAGCAATAAACAGGGCCCGAGAACTGAAGCTTTCTTT.

The rearrangement links TRBV18 to TRBJ2-1; D might be TRBD2 (6 bases). CDR3 length equals 15 residues. Germline CDR1 is KGHSH and CDR2 is LQKENI. The V gene lost 3 bases and the J gene lost 4 bases, with 13 bases spanning the gap. As DNA, the CDR3 is TGTGCCAGCTCACCCCCTACTAGCACATACAATGAGCAGTTCTTC. Its translation: CASSPPTSTYNEQFF.

This clonotype was found once. The chain joins TRBV5-6 to TRBJ2-7; 7 nucleotides match TRBD2. Germline CDR1 SGHDT, CDR2 YYEEEE. The length of the CDR3 is 15 residues. Trimming took 6 bases from V and 3 from J; bases not matched to a gene: 12. CDR3: CASTSLGGGIYEQYF. Written as DNA, the CDR3 is TGTGCCAGCACCTCACTCGGCGGGGGAATCTACGAGCAGTACTTC.

This clonotype was seen a single time. The rearrangement joins TRBV5-1 to TRBJ2-4; D unresolved. Trimming removed 3 bases at V and 4 bases at J, with 11 bases between. CDR3 size: 14 residues. Germline V CDR1 and CDR2: SGHRS, YFSETQ. The CDR3 DNA reads as TGCGCCAGCAGCTGGTTTGACACTAAAAACATTCAGTACTTC. Its translation is CASSWFDTKNIQYF.

The chain uses TRBV29-1 and TRBJ2-5; D gene unclear. Germline-derived CDR1 and CDR2 are SQVTM and ANQGSEA. V was cut by 0 bases and J by 2 bases, with 10 bases left in between. CDR3 length: 14 amino acids. CDR3 amino acids: CSVEDPESQETQYF. DNA for the CDR3: TGCAGCGTTGAAGATCCCGAGTCGCAAGAGACCCAGTACTTC.

V gene TRBV15 combines with J gene TRBJ1-2; D is ambiguous. V was shortened by 0 bases and J by 8 bases, with 13 bases between the two germline ends. The CDR3 contains 14 residues. Germline lookup yields CDR1 LNHNV and CDR2 YYDKDF (reference sequence). In DNA form, the CDR3 reads TGTGCCACCAGCAGAGACCTAGGGCCGGGGGGCTACACCTTC. It translates to CATSRDLGPGGYTF.

This clonotype was observed many times. The chain links TRBV20-1 to TRBJ2-1, with D possibly TRBD1 on 5 matching bases. The germline V and J ends were trimmed by 5 bases and 3 bases, with 8 bases remaining between them. This CDR3 spans 12 amino acids. Looked up from germline, CDR1 is DFQATT and CDR2 is SNEGSKA (reference sequence). The CDR3 sequence is CSAGASYNEQFF. The CDR3 DNA is TGCAGTGCTGGGGCCAGCTACAATGAGCAGTTCTTC.